The clone carrying this T cell receptor (beta chain) was seen a handful of times. These data originate in a study of blood T cell repertoires in COVID-19. The data were produced by immunoSEQ multiplex PCR, yet TCRdb's version contains in-frame clones alone and is incomplete. The sample gives 90,000 to 120,000 clones, 84% of which show up once; roughly 4.3% is in the top ten. Losses at the gene ends were 11 bases for V and 3 bases for J; bases not matched to a gene: 4. The CDR3 loop spans 12 amino acids. The germline V gene has CDR1 MNHEY and CDR2 SVGAGI. The sequenced sample consisted of peripheral blood. The rearrangement joins TRBV6-5 to TRBJ1-3; the match to TRBD1 covers 7 bases. The sequence came from a human donor in a cohort sampled during active COVID-19. CDR3 in DNA: TGTGCCGGCACAGGGGTTGGAAACACCATATATTTT. Protein product: CAGTGVGNTIYF.